This TCR beta chain stems from a study of regulatory T cells in long-lasting Graves disease. Noted time point: newly diagnosed GD, antithyroid drugs for less than 3 months. Extracted PBMC RNA gave rise to the TCR library. Notes on the study in general: In persistent patients, shared public clonotypes (around 2,500) outnumbered those in new patients (966). Authors noted too few samples as a limitation.

This clonotype was detected only a few times. Its specificity is not known. CDR3 regions were amplified by Arm-PCR using iRepertoire HTBI primers to build TCR beta libraries. TCRdb reprocessed the multiplex PCR reads via MiXCR and lists one record per CDR3 protein. The sample has under 800,000 distinct CDR3 sequences, 16% seen once. The V end was cut by 2 bases, the J end by 4 bases, with 11 bases between. In germline, CDR1 is KGHSH, CDR2 LQKENI. The CDR3 consists of 14 residues. The same sample was also studied in work on T cells in Graves' hyperthyroidism and ophthalmopathy. As that report states: Patients with uncontrolled infections, other autoimmune diseases, pregnancy or lactation were excluded.

The chain combines TRBV18 with TRBJ1-1; D is perhaps TRBD1 (5 bases). The starting material was peripheral blood mononuclear cells (PBMCs), obtained at new diagnosis, from a patient treated with antithyroid drugs. This clonotype was obtained from a woman in her 30s with Graves disease. The CDR3 sequence: CASSPDYGGTEAFF. Written as DNA, the CDR3 is TGTGCCAGCTCACCAGATTACGGGGGCACTGAAGCTTTCTTT.